The following is a TCR beta chain sequence with its context. No cognate antigen has been identified for it. The record has no base qualities; no much larger clone is one base away. These data belong to a study of blood T cell repertoires in COVID-19 (dated by TCRdb to the early 2020s). General notes on the study: Samples from collaborators originated in the United States, Italy and Spain and spanned both the acute and convalescent phases of COVID-19. The material from the prospective study consisted of cDNA or gDNA derived from T cells, B-cell-depleted T cells, or PBMCs. The dataset comprised deeply sampled blood TCRbeta repertoires from subjects exposed to, actively infected with, or recovered from COVID-19. The repertoires were released in a freely available public database intended as a resource for research on the immune response to SARS-CoV-2. Samples came from the ongoing ImmuneRACE study (first 160 participants) plus 1,254 subjects from 6 global collaborators. A de-identified subject ID, COVID-19 status, age in years and sex were almost always included in the sample metadata. Where available, HLA class I and class II types were obtained from metadata supplied by the sample provider rather than from assay-based typing.

Each collaborating institution followed its own protocols to collect whole blood in K2EDTA tubes. For TCRbeta analysis, collaborators shipped samples as frozen whole blood, isolated PBMCs, or DNA extracted from either of those sample types. TCRbeta CDR3 regions were amplified from genomic DNA using the immunoSEQ Assay, a bias-controlled multiplex PCR. As for the original processing: Within the assay, amplification of reference gene primers was used to estimate how many nucleated cells each sample contained. To quantify the absolute abundance of each unique TCRbeta CDR3 rearrangement, sequence reads were collapsed and filtered. Productive Simpson clonality was computed per sample as the square root of Simpson's diversity index over productive rearrangements. As stored in TCRdb, this immuneACCESS dataset retains in-frame rearrangements with V and J assigned. A fraction of the clones does not appear; measured against another copy, unresolved V genes explain less than half of the discrepancy, and the remainder lacks a known reason. Clone size and the V and J calls come from that table; the DNA yielded D and trimming. Recorded for this sample are 200,000 to 300,000 clones; less than 90% of them occurred a single time. Jointly, the top ten make up roughly 1.8% of the sample.

The paper as a whole reports these results and caveats: The amount of clinical and demographic metadata varied by source and participant and was provided uncurated.

The sample was peripheral blood. This TCR was sampled from a man aged 25-45 years with active or convalescent COVID-19.

The CDR3 protein: CATSREVPSGYNEQFF. The nucleotide sequence is given as TGTGCCACCAGCAGAGAGGTACCTAGCGGGTACAATGAGCAGTTCTTC. Recombination linked TRBV15 to TRBJ2-1; 8 middle bases align to TRBD2. CDR1 and CDR2 were assigned from the germline V gene (reference sequence) as LNHNV and YYDKDF. Clipping removes 0 bases from V and 4 bases from J, with 5 as the unmatched junction base count. The CDR3 goes from the cysteine to the phenylalanine over 16 residues. Only the CDR3 portion is preserved as DNA: 48 bases, with reading frame beginning at the first base.